This entry concerns a single T cell receptor (beta chain). The repertoire was sequenced with immunoSEQ multiplex PCR; TCRdb's copy has only in-frame clones and lacks some. Among about 380,000 clones listed, approximately 90% were seen once. Participant ages covered roughly 18 to 89 years across about 22 US areas. The record originates from a study of blood T cell repertoires in COVID-19. Study summary: Donors in the United States, Italy and Spain gave samples during acute or convalescent COVID-19. Sources were T cells, B-cell-depleted T cells, or PBMCs; the material itself was cDNA or gDNA.

The receptor was derived from a woman aged 18-30 years who had recovered from COVID-19. Input material: PBMCs or T cells enriched from blood (not recorded which).

The DNA of the CDR3 is TGTGCCAGCAGGCACGACAGGGGGTATACCGGGGAGCTGTTTTTT. Encoded protein: CASRHDRGYTGELFF. The chain links TRBV7-2 to TRBJ2-2; 9 positions match TRBD1. The J segment lost 5 bases and the V segment lost 6 bases, leaving 7 bases of the junction unmatched. CDR1 SGHTA and CDR2 FQGNSA come from the germline V gene. The CDR3 sequence is 15 residues long.